The 13 T cell receptor beta chains below come from one sample, sequenced in a study of cytomegalovirus exposure and HLA in healthy donors. PCR amplification relied on 60 Vbeta primers (plus 13 Jbeta primers). Data came from immunoSEQ multiplex PCR; TCRdb stores just in-frame clones and leaves some out. The sample lists over 150,000 clones; roughly nine tenths were seen once. The sequenced material came from PBMCs. All receptors derive from a woman in her twenties or thirties in good health and CMV-seronegative.

This chain joins TRBV18 and TRBJ2-1, with 7 bases aligning to TRBD2. Germline CDR1 KGHSH, CDR2 LQKENI. This CDR3 region has 17 residues. J gave up 0 bases and V 3 bases, and 8 bases lay outside the gene matches. CDR3 residues: CASSPSGATISYNEQFF. The CDR3 region has the DNA TGTGCCAGCTCACCGAGCGGGGCAACAATCTCCTACAATGAGCAGTTCTTC.

The chain couples TRBV6-5 to TRBJ2-7; no reliable D call. Germline assignment: CDR1 MNHEY and CDR2 SVGAGI. The V and J ends lost 6 bases and 4 bases respectively, with 7 bases between them. The CDR3 has 11 amino acids. Here the CDR3 DNA reads TGTGCCAGCAGGTCCCCTTACGAGCAGTACTTC. Its translation: CASRSPYEQYF.

The V call is TRBV15, the J call TRBJ2-1, with 9 bases that match TRBD2. The CDR3 sequence is 17 residues long. The V segment lost 5 bases and the J segment 2 bases; nucleotides outside the gene matches: 10. Per germline, CDR1 LNHNV and CDR2 YYDKDF (reference sequence). CDR3: CATSHEQGLAAYNEQFF. Here the CDR3 DNA reads TGTGCCACCAGCCACGAACAGGGACTAGCAGCCTACAATGAGCAGTTCTTC.

The chain recombines TRBV27 with TRBJ1-5; D not resolved. Per the germline V gene, CDR1 is MNHEY and CDR2 is SMNVEV (reference sequence). With 5 bases removed from V and 4 bases from J, the gap between germline ends came to 12 bases. The CDR3 length is 14 residues. CDR3 DNA: TGTGCCAGCAGTGGGCTCACCCTGAATCAGCCCCAGCATTTT. Amino acid sequence: CASSGLTLNQPQHF.

The chain recombines TRBV19 with TRBJ2-4; 13 bases are a match to TRBD2. Trimming cost V 4 bases and J 1 base; bases outside gene matches: 7. Germline V gene sequence: CDR1 LNHDA, CDR2 SQIVND (reference sequence). This CDR3 comprises 18 residues. CDR3 coding DNA: TGTGCCAGTAGTAGGGGGACTAGCGGGATGTTGGCCAAAAACATTCAGTACTTC. This sequence encodes CASSRGTSGMLAKNIQYF.

The CDR3, as DNA: TGCGCCAGCAGCTCCCGCGGGACAGGGTCTGGAAACACCATATATTTT. Translating gives CASSSRGTGSGNTIYF. V is TRBV5-1 and J is TRBJ1-3; 9 nucleotides align to TRBD1. Losses at the gene ends were 3 bases for V and 1 base for J; bases not matched to a gene: 5. Germline V gene lookup returns CDR1 SGHRS and CDR2 YFSETQ. The CDR3 length is 16 residues.

This clone has just a few counts. This chain links TRBV10-3 with TRBJ2-1; D is unresolved. This CDR3 is built from 13 residues. Germline V gives CDR1 ENHRY, CDR2 SYGVKD. The ends were cut back, 5 bases at V and 4 bases at J, with 9 bases in the middle. The CDR3, as DNA: TGTGCCATCAGTCCGTCCGGTTACAATGAGCAGTTCTTC. This gives the protein CAISPSGYNEQFF.

Only a few counts were recorded for this clone. The V and J genes are TRBV28 and TRBJ1-1, with D perhaps TRBD1 (6 bases). Trimming stripped 2 bases from V and 10 bases from J, with 11 bases between. CDR3 length: 12 amino acids. The V gene's germline CDR1 is MDHEN and CDR2 SYDVKM. The CDR3 DNA is TGTGCCAGCAGTTTAATGGGACACTCAGCTTTCTTT. This translates into CASSLMGHSAFF.

The J gene is TRBJ1-1, the V gene TRBV6-5, with unresolved D. Germline CDR1 reads MNHEY; CDR2 reads SVGAGI. V was clipped by 7 bases and J by 0 bases, with 12 bases between them. This CDR3 contains 14 residues. For the CDR3, the DNA is TGTGCCAGCACCCTCACACATTTGAACACTGAAGCTTTCTTT. Translated, it gives CASTLTHLNTEAFF.

This chain connects TRBV19 to TRBJ2-7; 7 positions agree with TRBD1. Losses at the gene ends were 4 bases for V and 4 bases for J; bases not matched to a gene: 13. This CDR3 contains 16 residues. Germline CDR1 and CDR2: LNHDA and SQIVND (reference sequence). The CDR3 reads CASSTFYRGNGYEQYF. CDR3 nucleotides: TGTGCCAGTAGTACCTTCTACAGGGGCAACGGTTACGAGCAGTACTTC.

The V gene is TRBV5-5, the J gene TRBJ2-7, with D perhaps TRBD2 (6 bases). CDR3 size: 18 residues. Trimming left V 3 bases short and J 3 bases short, with 25 bases between. The germline V gene has CDR1 SGHKS and CDR2 YYEKEE (reference sequence). DNA of the CDR3: TGTGCCAGCAGCTCTCTGGGAGGTCCCGTCTTGGTGGGCTACGAGCAGTACTTC. This gives the protein CASSSLGGPVLVGYEQYF.

Here the CDR3 reads CASSPLGAFNTGELFF. CDR3 sequence (DNA): TGTGCCAGCTCACCCCTAGGGGCCTTCAACACCGGGGAGCTGTTTTTT. This chain links TRBV18 with TRBJ2-2, with D tentatively TRBD1 (5 bases). Germline CDR1 reads KGHSH; CDR2 reads LQKENI. V lost 3 bases to trimming and J lost 2 bases, with 13 bases between them. This CDR3 has 16 residues.

V and J are TRBV6-1 and TRBJ2-7; D ambiguous. The CDR3 sequence is 15 residues long. Germline V gives CDR1 MNHNS, CDR2 SASEGT. V lost 1 base and J 1 base, leaving 11 bases between the germline ends. DNA of the CDR3: TGTGCCAGCAGTGAAGGTGCCAGTCTTTCCTACGAGCAGTACTTC. Translation gives CASSEGASLSYEQYF.